This TCR beta chain was recorded in a study of T cell changes during pregnancy in multiple sclerosis. The V end lost 2 bases, the J end lost 5 bases, and 17 bases lay between the germline ends. Germline V CDR1 and CDR2: SEHNR, FQNEAQ (reference sequence). CDR3 length: 16 amino acids. Sequenced by immunoSEQ multiplex PCR; TCRdb stores in-frame clones only, minus some. The profile shows approximately 120,000 clones, about 95% of them singletons. Sequences were derived from peripheral blood, sampled after pregnancy. The sequence was obtained from a female donor with multiple sclerosis, enrolled in a pregnancy study. The gene calls are TRBV7-9 and TRBJ2-3; D is perhaps TRBD2 (5 bases). CDR3 coding DNA: TGTGCCAGCAGCTTATATGAGCGGAATATGGGAGATACGCAGTATTTT. Encoded protein: CASSLYERNMGDTQYF.